The 25 T cell receptor beta chains in this list originate from one sample, sequenced in a study of OX40 agonist ivuxolimab in advanced cancers. TCRdb's table, derived via immunoSEQ multiplex PCR, lists solely in-frame clones and lacks some. The sample contains about 9,200 clones, approximately 87% of which appear only once. Sequenced material: CD4+ or CD8+ T cells sorted from blood, taken in a trial of the OX40 agonist ivuxolimab. The receptors shown here come from an adult with an advanced solid tumor such as melanoma, head and neck, liver or kidney cancer.

The rearrangement joins TRBV5-8 to TRBJ1-5; D remains unclear. CDR3 size: 14 residues. Trimming removed 4 bases from V and 2 bases from J, with 10 bases in between. Per germline, CDR1 SGHTS and CDR2 YDEGEE. CDR3 region: CASSETIGNQPQHF. The CDR3 DNA sequence: TGTGCCAGCAGCGAGACTATTGGCAATCAGCCCCAGCATTTT.

Only one count was recorded for this clone. The chain links TRBV6-5 to TRBJ1-2, with D perhaps TRBD1 (5 bases). With 0 bases removed from V and 6 bases from J, the gap between germline ends came to 8 bases. The CDR3 extends over 13 amino acids. Per the germline V gene, CDR1 is MNHEY and CDR2 is SVGAGI. The CDR3 bases are TGTGCCAGCAGTTACTCTGCAGGGAATGGCTACACCTTC. It is translated as CASSYSAGNGYTF.

This chain joins TRBV19 and TRBJ1-2; D is unresolved. This CDR3 is built from 13 residues. V dropped 5 bases and J dropped 0 bases, with 7 bases sitting between them. The V gene's germline CDR1 is LNHDA and CDR2 SQIVND (reference sequence). DNA for the CDR3: TGTGCCAGTAGTTGGGGAGCTAACTATGGCTACACCTTC. This gives the protein CASSWGANYGYTF.

J is TRBJ1-6 and V is TRBV2, with D possibly TRBD1 on 5 matching bases. In germline, CDR1 is SNHLY, CDR2 FYNNEI. V lost 7 bases to trimming and J lost 7 bases, with 17 bases between them. The CDR3 contains 15 residues. CDR3 DNA: TGTGCCAGCATCGCGGAGGGGTCCTCCAATTCACCCCTCCACTTT. It translates to CASIAEGSSNSPLHF.

The rearrangement joins TRBV6-5 to TRBJ2-7, with TRBD1 matching 7 bases. Germline V gene data show CDR1 as MNHEY and CDR2 as SVGAGI. V was clipped by 8 bases and J by 0 bases; unmatched bases: 4. This CDR3 has 13 residues. The CDR3 spells CASAEGASYEQYF. The CDR3 DNA is TGTGCCAGCGCTGAGGGGGCCTCCTACGAGCAGTACTTC.

This chain links TRBV11-2 with TRBJ2-3; 8 positions match TRBD2. Losses at the gene ends were 2 bases for V and 7 bases for J; bases not matched to a gene: 11. From germline, CDR1 is SGHAT and CDR2 FQNNGV. The CDR3 has 16 amino acids. The DNA of the CDR3 is TGTGCCAGCAGCTTACGGATCGGGGGGGCAGGATATACGCAGTATTTT. Its translation: CASSLRIGGAGYTQYF.

The chain joins TRBV4-2 to TRBJ2-6; TRBD1 is a possible D gene (6 bases). The CDR3 consists of 19 residues. Looked up from germline, CDR1 is LGHNA and CDR2 is YNFKEQ. Trimming pared 1 base from V and 0 bases from J, leaving 16 bases between. The CDR3 nucleotides are TGTGCCAGCAGCCAAGCGATCATACAGGGAAGCTCTGGGGCCAACGTCCTGACTTTC. This encodes CASSQAIIQGSSGANVLTF.

The V call is TRBV27, the J call TRBJ1-5; D might be TRBD1 (5 bases). In germline, CDR1 is MNHEY, CDR2 SMNVEV (reference sequence). CDR3 length equals 14 residues. Deletions cut 3 bases from V and 4 bases from J, with 10 bases between. Here the CDR3 reads CASSFGTPNQPQHF. The CDR3 DNA sequence: TGTGCCAGCAGTTTTGGGACCCCGAATCAGCCCCAGCATTTT.

This clone was found once. The rearrangement uses TRBV6-5 and TRBJ1-2; 11 bases map to TRBD1. This CDR3 comprises 14 residues. CDR1 and CDR2 from the germline V gene are MNHEY and SVGAGI. The J segment lost 7 bases and the V segment lost 2 bases, leaving 3 bases of the junction unmatched. DNA for the CDR3: TGTGCCAGCAGTTACGGACAGGGGGCCGGTGGCTACACCTTC. Translating it yields CASSYGQGAGGYTF.

The genes are TRBV7-4 and TRBJ2-7, with TRBD2 matching 12 bases. Trimming took 5 bases from V and 13 from J; bases not matched to a gene: 6. Germline loops: CDR1 SGHVT, CDR2 SQSDAQ. This CDR3 contains 12 residues. In DNA, the CDR3 is TGTGCCAGCAGCCCCGGACTAGCGGGGTCTTACTTC. Amino acid sequence: CASSPGLAGSYF. Full variable domain (outside the CDR3, taken from reference TRBV7-4 and TRBJ2-7): GAGVSQSPRYKVAKRGRDVALRCDSISGHVTLYWYRQTLGQGSEVLTYSQSDAQRDKSGRPSGRFSAERPERSVSTLKIQRTEQGDSAVYLCASSPGLAGSYFGPGTRLTVT.

A word on this clone: An end of the junction differs from the germline gene, which may be a read error. The CDR3: CASTPEDRPDAFF. The CDR3 DNA is TGTGCCAGCACCCCAGAGGACCGACCTGACGCTTTCTTT. This chain connects TRBV4-2 to TRBJ1-1; D gene ambiguous. The CDR3 spans 13 residues. Germline CDR1 reads LGHNA; CDR2 reads YNFKEQ.

The genes are TRBV7-9 and TRBJ2-1; 7 positions match TRBD2. The V segment lost 5 bases and the J segment 4 bases; nucleotides outside the gene matches: 8. Germline V gives CDR1 SEHNR, CDR2 FQNEAQ (reference sequence). The CDR3 loop spans 15 amino acids. This CDR3 reads CASSGPGLKYNEQFF. CDR3 DNA: TGTGCCAGCAGCGGCCCGGGACTAAAATACAATGAGCAGTTCTTC.

The rearrangement links TRBV5-6 to TRBJ2-2; 7 positions match TRBD1. The CDR3 has 15 amino acids. Germline V gene data show CDR1 as SGHDT and CDR2 as YYEEEE. Germline trimming cut 1 base from V and 7 bases from J; bases unmatched to any gene: 7. CDR3 coding DNA: TGTGCCAGCAGCTTGCCCAGGGGGTATATCGGGGAGCTGTTTTTT. Translating gives CASSLPRGYIGELFF. Drawing the rest from reference TRBV5-6 and TRBJ2-2, the complete variable domain is DAGVTQSPTHLIKTRGQQVTLRCSPKSGHDTVSWYQQALGQGPQFIFQYYEEEERQRGNFPDRFSGHQFPNYSSELNVNALLLGDSALYLCASSLPRGYIGELFFGEGSRLTVL.

The J gene is TRBJ2-7, the V gene TRBV15; D is undetermined. The CDR3 is made up of 13 amino acids. Germline lookup yields CDR1 LNHNV and CDR2 YYDKDF (reference sequence). V was cut by 1 base and J by 0 bases, with 4 bases left in between. CDR3 in DNA: TGTGCCACCAGCAGAGTCCCCTCCTACGAGCAGTACTTC. It is translated as CATSRVPSYEQYF. The full variable domain, rest sourced from reference TRBV15 and TRBJ2-7, is DAMVIQNPRYQVTQFGKPVTLSCSQTLNHNVMYWYQQKSSQAPKLLFHYYDKDFNNEADTPDNFQSRRPNTSFCFLDIRSPGLGDTAMYLCATSRVPSYEQYFGPGTRLTVT.

The chain has TRBV30 and TRBJ2-2; tentative D call: TRBD2 (6 bases). The CDR3 extends over 13 amino acids. Germline V gives CDR1 GTSNPN, CDR2 SVGIG (reference sequence). Trimming took 4 bases from V and 10 from J, leaving 16 bases between them. The chain's CDR3 is CAWNQLALKELFF. In nucleotides, the CDR3 is TGTGCCTGGAATCAACTAGCCTTAAAGGAGCTGTTTTTT.

The rearrangement links TRBV7-9 to TRBJ2-5, with 8 bases aligning to TRBD2. From germline, CDR1 is SEHNR and CDR2 FQNEAQ (reference sequence). The CDR3 is 13 residues long. The V and J ends lost 4 bases and 5 bases, in that order; junction bases with no gene match: 3. The CDR3 sequence is CASSSTSVETQYF. In DNA, the CDR3 is TGTGCCAGCAGCTCGACTAGCGTCGAGACCCAGTACTTC.

This clone was picked up one time. The chain has TRBV11-3 and TRBJ1-2, with D possibly TRBD1 on 6 matching bases. The V gene's germline CDR1 is SGHNT and CDR2 YENEEA. The CDR3 is 13 amino acids. Trimming left V 2 bases short and J 6 bases short, with 10 bases between. CDR3 in amino acids: CASSLYREDGYTF. The DNA of the CDR3 is TGTGCCAGCAGCTTATACAGGGAGGATGGCTACACCTTC.

The V and J genes are TRBV5-6 and TRBJ1-2; unclear D gene. The V and J ends lost 4 bases and 0 bases respectively, with 13 bases between them. The length of the CDR3 is 15 residues. Germline lookup yields CDR1 SGHDT and CDR2 YYEEEE. The CDR3 DNA reads TGTGCCAGCAGCCCCTGGGTCTCAGCTAACTATGGCTACACCTTC. This encodes CASSPWVSANYGYTF.

J is TRBJ2-7 and V is TRBV5-5, with 10 bases that match TRBD1. This CDR3 contains 13 residues. The V gene's germline CDR1 is SGHKS and CDR2 YYEKEE (reference sequence). Unmatched junction bases numbered 5, after V lost 6 bases and J lost 5 bases. CDR3 amino acids: CASTPGTGDEQYF. The CDR3 DNA sequence: TGTGCCAGCACCCCCGGGACAGGGGACGAGCAGTACTTC.

V gene TRBV7-9 combines with J gene TRBJ2-1; D is unclear. The CDR3 sequence is 12 residues long. Trimming removed 11 bases at V and 4 bases at J, with 12 bases between. In germline, CDR1 is SEHNR, CDR2 FQNEAQ (reference sequence). The CDR3 region is CAVYYSYNEQFF. CDR3 nucleotide sequence: TGTGCCGTTTATTACAGTTACAATGAGCAGTTCTTC. Full variable domain (outside the CDR3, taken from reference TRBV7-9 and TRBJ2-1): DTGVSQNPRHKITKRGQNVTFRCDPISEHNRLYWYRQTLGQGPEFLTYFQNEAQLEKSRLLSDRFSAERPKGSFSTLEIQRTEQGDSAMYLCAVYYSYNEQFFGPGTRLTVL.

Here the CDR3 reads CASSLGWELFF. The DNA for the CDR3 is TGTGCCAGCAGCCTCGGCTGGGAGCTGTTTTTT. The chain couples TRBV11-2 to TRBJ2-2; D remains ambiguous. The CDR3 sequence is 11 residues long. Germline V gene sequence: CDR1 SGHAT, CDR2 FQNNGV. Trimming removed 5 bases at V and 9 bases at J, with 7 bases between. The whole variable domain, remainder taken from reference TRBV11-2 and TRBJ2-2, is EAGVAQSPRYKIIEKRQSVAFWCNPISGHATLYWYQQILGQGPKLLIQFQNNGVVDDSQLPKDRFSAERLKGVDSTLKIQPAKLEDSAVYLCASSLGWELFFGEGSRLTVL.

This rearrangement joins TRBV13 to TRBJ2-3; D possibly matches TRBD1 or TRBD2 (5 bases each). V was shortened by 4 bases and J by 3 bases, with 17 bases between the two germline ends. This CDR3 is built from 16 residues. CDR1 and CDR2 from the germline V gene are PRHDT and FYEKMQ (reference sequence). The CDR3 sequence is CASSSLTNRRTDTQYF. CDR3 DNA: TGTGCCAGCAGCTCTTTGACAAACAGGAGGACAGATACGCAGTATTTT.

The chain recombines TRBV29-1 with TRBJ2-3, with D possibly being TRBD2 (6 bases). From germline, CDR1 is SQVTM and CDR2 ANQGSEA. The CDR3 extends over 15 amino acids. Trimming left V 3 bases short and J 2 bases short, with 15 bases between. The CDR3 DNA reads as TGCAGCGTTGACATCCCGGGACTTTCCACAGATACGCAGTATTTT. Translation gives CSVDIPGLSTDTQYF.

The chain couples TRBV5-4 to TRBJ2-3, with D possibly TRBD2 on 5 matching bases. Germline-derived CDR1 and CDR2 are SGHNT and YYREEE (reference sequence). V gave up 0 bases and J gave up 10 bases, with 9 bases separating them. The CDR3 runs 12 residues. The CDR3 DNA is TGTGCCAGCAGCTTGGGAGAGGGCCCGCAGTATTTT. Protein sequence: CASSLGEGPQYF.

The rearrangement uses TRBV7-8 and TRBJ2-7, with D unclear. V was shortened by 2 bases and J by 1 base, with 9 bases between the two germline ends. The CDR3 is 14 residues long. Germline-derived CDR1 and CDR2 are SGHVS and FQNEAQ. The CDR3 sequence: CASSLITNSYEQYF. CDR3 DNA: TGTGCCAGCAGCTTAATTACGAATTCCTACGAGCAGTACTTC.